The rows below give T cell receptor beta chains drawn from one sample of a study of regulatory T cells in long-lasting Graves disease. TCRdb reprocessed the multiplex PCR reads via MiXCR and lists one record per CDR3 protein. The sample holds about 470,000 distinct CDR3 sequences, less than 25% seen once. The input for sequencing was peripheral blood mononuclear cells (PBMCs), taken when the disease was refractory, from a patient treated with antithyroid drugs. The receptors derive from a female donor with Graves disease. Both conserved end residues are part of each CDR3. Each record gives: V gene, J gene, CDR3 length, clone size, D gene, CDR3 DNA, CDR3 protein. A D gene is named only where the DNA matches it firmly. Clone size is shown for a subset of rows, as once, few, many or a class of expanded clone.

TRBV15	TRBJ1-1	14	few	-	TGTGCCACCAGCAGTCCACAGGGCTACACTGAAGCTTTCTTT	CATSSPQGYTEAFF
TRBV28	TRBJ2-7	14	many	-	TGTGCCAGCAGTTTATCGTGGGCCACGGGCGAGCAGTACTTC	CASSLSWATGEQYF
TRBV6-1	TRBJ1-1	13	many	TRBD1	TGTGCCAGCAACCCGACAGGGAGCACTGAAGCTTTCTTT	CASNPTGSTEAFF
TRBV3-1	TRBJ2-3	16	-	TRBD2	TGTGCCAGCAGCCAAGAGCCCGGGAGGCGCACAGATACGCAGTATTTT	CASSQEPGRRTDTQYF
TRBV11-2	TRBJ1-4	14	many	-	TGTGCCAGCAGCTCCTTAGGCAGTAATGAAAAACTGTTTTTT	CASSSLGSNEKLFF
TRBV12-3/TRBV12-4	TRBJ2-2	15	-	TRBD2	TGTGCCAGCACCCCACTAGCGTTCGAGGGCGGGGAGCTGTTTTTT	CASTPLAFEGGELFF
TRBV7-3	TRBJ2-6	15	many	-	TGTGCCAGCAGGGCGGACAGCTCTGGGGCCAACGTCCTGACTTTC	CASRADSSGANVLTF
TRBV6-1	TRBJ2-2	17	-	TRBD1	TGTGCCAGCAGTTACCGGGGACAGGGAGGTGACACCGGGGAGCTGTTTTTT	CASSYRGQGGDTGELFF
TRBV7-3	TRBJ2-5	15	many	-	TGTGCCAGCAGCCCCCAACTCCTAGGCCGAGAGACCCAGTACTTC	CASSPQLLGRETQYF
TRBV12-3/TRBV12-4	TRBJ2-1	16	few	TRBD1	TGTGCCAGCAGTCTGGGACAGTCGAAGGACTACAATGAGCAGTTCTTC	CASSLGQSKDYNEQFF
TRBV12-3/TRBV12-4	TRBJ1-2	16	many	-	TGTGCCAGCAGTGACGTGACGGCAGCGGTGCAGGATGGCTACACCTTC	CASSDVTAAVQDGYTF
TRBV2	TRBJ1-5	13	many	-	TGTGCCAGCAGACCGCGCATCAATCAGCCCCAGCATTTT	CASRPRINQPQHF
TRBV6-5	TRBJ1-5	15	few	TRBD1	TGTGCCAGCAGTTACTTTGGACAGGCCAATCAGCCCCAGCATTTT	CASSYFGQANQPQHF
TRBV12-3/TRBV12-4	TRBJ2-7	12	-	TRBD1	TGTGGCAGCAGGGGACAGGGCTACGAGCAGTACTTC	CGSRGQGYEQYF
TRBV18	TRBJ1-6	17	many	TRBD1	TGTGCCAGCTCACCATGGACAGGGAAGTCTTCTAATTCACCCCTCCACTTT	CASSPWTGKSSNSPLHF
TRBV6-5	TRBJ2-7	13	many	-	TGTGCCAGCAGTTACAGGGAGTCCTACGAGCAGTACTTC	CASSYRESYEQYF
TRBV4-1	TRBJ1-6	15	-	-	TGCGCCAGCAGCCCCCGGACGGGGAATAATTCACCCCTCCACTTT	CASSPRTGNNSPLHF
TRBV5-1	TRBJ1-2	13	many	-	TGCGCCAGCAGCTTCAACAGGGTATCTGGCTACACCTTC	CASSFNRVSGYTF
TRBV29-1	TRBJ2-5	14	many	TRBD2	TGCAGCGTTGCGGCGGGAGCCGCCCACGAGACCCAGTACTTC	CSVAAGAAHETQYF
TRBV5-6	TRBJ2-1	16	-	-	TGTGCCAGCAGCTTGACCTCAGGGGTGTCGTACAATGAGCAGTTCTTC	CASSLTSGVSYNEQFF
TRBV12-3/TRBV12-4	TRBJ2-1	16	-	TRBD1	TGTGCCAGCAGTTTCGGGGGACAGGAGGGTTTTTATGAGCAGTTCTTC	CASSFGGQEGFYEQFF
TRBV6-1	TRBJ2-7	15	many	TRBD1	TGTGCCAGCAGTGCCCCGACAGGGATTGGGTACGAGCAGTACTTC	CASSAPTGIGYEQYF
TRBV27	TRBJ2-7	15	-	TRBD2	TGTGCCAGCAGAGGTGTAGCGGGTGGGGGTCACGAGCAGTACTTC	CASRGVAGGGHEQYF
TRBV7-2	TRBJ1-2	16	many	-	TGTGCCAGCAGCTCCCGCGGCAAATCGACCTCCTATGGCTACACCTTC	CASSSRGKSTSYGYTF
TRBV6-1	TRBJ1-2	11	many	-	TGTGCCAGCAGATCCGGCTATGGCTACACCTTC	CASRSGYGYTF
TRBV28	TRBJ2-1	15	-	-	TGTGCCAGCAGTTTATCCGGGACCAACCACAATGAGCAGTTCTTC	CASSLSGTNHNEQFF
TRBV24-1	TRBJ2-3	13	many	-	TGTGCCACCAGTCGTGTGGGCACAGATACGCAGTATTTT	CATSRVGTDTQYF
TRBV9	TRBJ2-2	16	-	-	TGTGCCAGCAGCGTAGAGGTGACTTTATCTACCGGGGAGCTGTTTTTT	CASSVEVTLSTGELFF
TRBV20-1	TRBJ2-4	14	many	-	TGCAGTGCTAGGAGTAGCGTTGCCAAAAACATTCAGTACTTC	CSARSSVAKNIQYF
TRBV5-1	TRBJ1-2	14	few	-	TGCGCCAGCAGCTTGGAGGGGTCCCGGTGGGGCTACACCTTC	CASSLEGSRWGYTF
TRBV2	TRBJ2-1	15	few	TRBD2	TGTGCCAGCAGTGGTTCTAGCGGGAGGCTCAATGAGCAGTTCTTC	CASSGSSGRLNEQFF
TRBV20-1	TRBJ1-3	13	-	-	TGCAGTGCTAGAGTGGGAACTGGAAACACCATATATTTT	CSARVGTGNTIYF
TRBV7-9	TRBJ1-2	15	many	-	TGTGCCAGCACCTCGGCGGATCGGCCTAGAGATGGCTACACCTTC	CASTSADRPRDGYTF
TRBV20-1	TRBJ1-5	13	-	-	TGCAGTGCTAGGACACTATACAATCAGCCCCAGCATTTT	CSARTLYNQPQHF
TRBV28	TRBJ1-5	12	-	-	TGTGCCAGCAGTCCACCCTGGCGGCCCCAGCATTTT	CASSPPWRPQHF
TRBV2	TRBJ2-1	15	-	-	TGTGCCAGCAGTGAATTCAGAGAGTCCTACAATGAGCAGTTCTTC	CASSEFRESYNEQFF
TRBV12-5	TRBJ2-7	12	many	-	TGTGCTAGTGCCGTCGGACGCGGCGAGCAGTACTTC	CASAVGRGEQYF
TRBV20-1	TRBJ2-5	14	many	TRBD2	TGCAGTGCTAGAGTGCTAGCGGGCCAAGAGACCCAGTACTTC	CSARVLAGQETQYF
TRBV5-1	TRBJ2-7	13	many	-	TGCGCCAGCAAGTCCAGGGTATCCTACGAGCAGTACTTC	CASKSRVSYEQYF
TRBV20-1	TRBJ2-7	14	-	-	TGCAGTGCTAGGACCCGGGACCAGCGCCTCGAGCAGTACTTC	CSARTRDQRLEQYF
TRBV28	TRBJ2-1	15	-	TRBD2	TGTGCCAGCAGTTTCCTGGCGGGAGCCCACAATGAGCAGTTCTTC	CASSFLAGAHNEQFF
TRBV9	TRBJ1-2	15	-	TRBD1	TGTGCCAGCAGCGGCGTGAACAGGGGGAACTATGGCTACACCTTC	CASSGVNRGNYGYTF
TRBV19	TRBJ2-1	15	-	-	TGTGCCAGTAGTATTGGGCTTAGCTCCTACAATGAGCAGTTCTTC	CASSIGLSSYNEQFF
TRBV7-9	TRBJ2-7	15	few	TRBD1	TGTGCCAGCAGCTTTACCGGGACAGGGCGTTACGAGCAGTACTTC	CASSFTGTGRYEQYF
TRBV28	TRBJ2-7	13	many	-	TGTGCCAGCAGTTTCCCGGGTAGCTACGAGCAGTACTTC	CASSFPGSYEQYF
TRBV13	TRBJ2-4	16	-	-	TGTGCCAGCAGCTTCGGCACCGTGCGAGCCAAAAACATTCAGTACTTC	CASSFGTVRAKNIQYF
TRBV3-1	TRBJ1-5	12	many	-	TGTGCCAGCAGCCAGGCCACTCAGCCCCAGCATTTT	CASSQATQPQHF
TRBV20-1	TRBJ1-5	16	-	TRBD1	TGCAGTGCTAGATTTGCGGGACAGGGTGGGAATCAGCCCCAGCATTTT	CSARFAGQGGNQPQHF
TRBV2	TRBJ2-1	12	many	-	TGTGCCAGCAGTGAAGGAATAGCCCCTGAGTTCTTC	CASSEGIAPEFF
TRBV20-1	TRBJ2-7	14	many	TRBD2	TGCAGTGCGAAGACTAGCGGAAACTCCTACGAGCAGTACTTC	CSAKTSGNSYEQYF
TRBV7-9	TRBJ1-5	13	-	-	TGTGCCAGCAGCGCCGGGCGAGGGCAGCCCCAGCATTTT	CASSAGRGQPQHF
TRBV20-1	TRBJ2-7	14	-	TRBD2	TGCAGTGCTAGGGGAGGGCAGGGAGTGGGGGAGCAGTACTTC	CSARGGQGVGEQYF
TRBV27	TRBJ2-7	14	-	TRBD1	TGTGCCAGCAGTTCGGGACAGTACGGTGTCGAGCAGTACTTC	CASSSGQYGVEQYF
TRBV14	TRBJ2-5	15	-	TRBD2	TGTGCCAGCAGCCCTGGCGGGAGGGCCGGGGAGGCCCAGTACTTC	CASSPGGRAGEAQYF
TRBV6-1	TRBJ1-5	12	-	-	TGTGCCGCGGGGCAGGGGTTAGGGCCCCAGCATTTT	CAAGQGLGPQHF
TRBV7-6	TRBJ2-7	14	few	TRBD1	TGTGCCAGCAGCTTAGTGCAGGGGGCTTTCGAGCAGTACTTC	CASSLVQGAFEQYF